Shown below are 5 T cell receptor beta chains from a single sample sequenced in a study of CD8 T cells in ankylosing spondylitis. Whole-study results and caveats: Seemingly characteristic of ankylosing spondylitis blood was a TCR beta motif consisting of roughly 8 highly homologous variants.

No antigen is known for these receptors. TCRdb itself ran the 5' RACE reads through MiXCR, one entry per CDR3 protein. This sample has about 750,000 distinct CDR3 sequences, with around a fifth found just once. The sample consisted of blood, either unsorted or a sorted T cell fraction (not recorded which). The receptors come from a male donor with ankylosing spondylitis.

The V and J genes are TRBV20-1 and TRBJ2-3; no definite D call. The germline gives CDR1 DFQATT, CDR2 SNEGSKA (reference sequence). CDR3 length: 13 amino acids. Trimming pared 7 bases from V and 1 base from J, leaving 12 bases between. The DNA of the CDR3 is TGCAGTGGCCGCCCCACCGGCACAGATACGCAGTATTTT. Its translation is CSGRPTGTDTQYF.

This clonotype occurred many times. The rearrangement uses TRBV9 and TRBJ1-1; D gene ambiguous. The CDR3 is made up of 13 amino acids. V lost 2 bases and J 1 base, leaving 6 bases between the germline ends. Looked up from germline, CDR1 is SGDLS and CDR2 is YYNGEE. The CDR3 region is CASSVEGNTEAFF. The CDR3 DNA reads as TGTGCCAGCAGCGTCGAGGGGAACACTGAAGCTTTCTTT.

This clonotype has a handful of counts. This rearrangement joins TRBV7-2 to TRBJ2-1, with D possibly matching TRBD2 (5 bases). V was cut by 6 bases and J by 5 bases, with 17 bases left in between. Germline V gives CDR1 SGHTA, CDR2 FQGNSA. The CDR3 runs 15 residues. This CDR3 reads CASSRGRLGNNEQFF. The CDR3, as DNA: TGTGCCAGCAGTCGAGGGCGGCTAGGAAACAATGAGCAGTTCTTC.

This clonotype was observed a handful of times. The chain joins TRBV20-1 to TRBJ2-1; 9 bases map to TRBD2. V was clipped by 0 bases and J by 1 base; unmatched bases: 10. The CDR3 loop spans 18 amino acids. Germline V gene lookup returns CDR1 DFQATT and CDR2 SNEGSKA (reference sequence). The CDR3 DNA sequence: TGCAGTGCTAGAGATCTCGTGTTGCGGGAGGGGTCCTACAATGAGCAGTTCTTC. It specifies CSARDLVLREGSYNEQFF.

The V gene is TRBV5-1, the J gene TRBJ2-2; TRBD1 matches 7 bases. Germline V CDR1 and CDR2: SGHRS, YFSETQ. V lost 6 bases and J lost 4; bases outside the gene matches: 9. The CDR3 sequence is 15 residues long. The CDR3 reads CASTLKTGTTGELFF. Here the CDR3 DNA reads TGCGCCAGCACCCTCAAGACAGGGACCACCGGGGAGCTGTTTTTT.